Listed below are T cell receptor beta chains from one sample, sequenced in a study of T cell responses to AZD1222 COVID-19 vaccine. Method: immunoSEQ multiplex PCR; TCRdb's copy keeps in-frame clones and lacks some. Here the sample spans about 84,000 clones, around 90% being singletons. The sample consisted of peripheral blood, taken on day 0 of AZD1222 vaccination. The receptors stem from an adult in good health. Each CDR3 is given with its conserved first and last residue. The D gene is left open where the match is weak. Clone size is given for some rows only: seen once, a few or many times, or a class if the clone is expanded.

15	-	TRBV19	TRBJ1-4	-	TGTGCCAGTAGTACGGTGGGGTCTACTAATGAAAAACTGTTTTTT	CASSTVGSTNEKLFF
15	-	TRBV6-5	TRBJ1-1	-	TGTGCCAGCAGGGGTGGGGGCTATCAGAGCACTGAAGCTTTCTTT	CASRGGGYQSTEAFF
15	TRBD1	TRBV15	TRBJ2-1	-	TGTGCCACCAGCAGTCGAGACAGGGAATACAATGAGCAGTTCTTC	CATSSRDREYNEQFF
15	TRBD1	TRBV19	TRBJ1-2	-	TGTGCCAGTAGTGTTCGTGGGACAGCTAACTATGGCTACACCTTC	CASSVRGTANYGYTF
13	-	TRBV7-3	TRBJ2-2	once	TGTGCCAGCAGCTTAAGGAACACCGGGGAGCTGTTTTTT	CASSLRNTGELFF
16	-	TRBV7-8	TRBJ1-6	-	TGTGCCAGCAGCTTAGGGGCAGGCAGGACCAATTCACCCCTCCACTTT	CASSLGAGRTNSPLHF
15	TRBD1	TRBV6-5	TRBJ1-2	once	TGTGCCAGCAGTTCCCGGGACAGAGGTAACTATGGCTACACCTTC	CASSSRDRGNYGYTF
16	TRBD1	TRBV18	TRBJ1-5	-	TGTGCCAGCTCACTCAACCGACAGGGACGGAATCAGCCCCAGCATTTT	CASSLNRQGRNQPQHF
16	TRBD1	TRBV7-2	TRBJ1-4	-	TGTGCCAGCAGCACACAACAGGGGGTAACTAATGAAAAACTGTTTTTT	CASSTQQGVTNEKLFF
13	-	TRBV19	TRBJ2-2	-	TGTGCCAGTTCCCTGGGTCCGGCCGGGGAGCTGTTTTTT	CASSLGPAGELFF
17	TRBD1	TRBV9	TRBJ2-5	-	TGTGCCAGCAGCGTAGGACACACAGGGGGGTCCCAAGAGACCCAGTACTTC	CASSVGHTGGSQETQYF
16	-	TRBV2	TRBJ1-2	few	TGTGCCAGCAGTGATTCTCGGCGGGCGGGGAGCTATGGCTACACCTTC	CASSDSRRAGSYGYTF
15	TRBD1	TRBV6-1	TRBJ2-7	-	TGTGCCAGCAGTGAAGCTGGGACAGGGGCCTACGAGCAGTACTTC	CASSEAGTGAYEQYF
14	-	TRBV5-1	TRBJ2-3	-	TGCGCCAGCAGCTTGGGGCTGAGCACAGATACGCAGTATTTT	CASSLGLSTDTQYF
14	TRBD2	TRBV7-9	TRBJ2-5	-	TGTGCCAGCAGACTAGCGGGAGAGGGGGAGACCCAGTACTTC	CASRLAGEGETQYF
13	TRBD2	TRBV10-2	TRBJ2-5	-	TGCGCCAGCAGCGGGAGGGCCACGGAGACCCAGTACTTC	CASSGRATETQYF
12	-	TRBV5-8	TRBJ2-1	-	TGTGCCAGCAGCTTTATCCGGGATGAGCAGTTCTTC	CASSFIRDEQFF